Given below is one T cell receptor beta chain in context. Mismatch repair deficiency was confirmed in all patients, by PCR or immunohistochemistry. A few pembrolizumab responders had their TCRs sequenced. The method was immunoSEQ multiplex PCR; TCRdb's version includes in-frame clones alone and lacks a portion of them. The sample comprises more than 15,000 clones, 80% to 85% of which are singletons, and around 3.1% rests with the top ten. These data come from a study of PD-1 blockade in mismatch repair-deficient tumors. Deletions cut 4 bases from V and 5 bases from J, with 8 bases between. The germline gives CDR1 KGHSH, CDR2 LQKENI. This CDR3 is 13 amino acids long.

This clonotype was obtained from an adult with mismatch repair-deficient cancer. The chain carries TRBV18 and TRBJ1-4; perhaps TRBD1 as D (5 bases). The sample was PBMCs, taken 4 weeks after starting pembrolizumab. The CDR3 here is CASSQGMNEKLFF. CDR3 DNA: TGTGCCAGCTCACAGGGGATGAATGAAAAACTGTTTTTT.